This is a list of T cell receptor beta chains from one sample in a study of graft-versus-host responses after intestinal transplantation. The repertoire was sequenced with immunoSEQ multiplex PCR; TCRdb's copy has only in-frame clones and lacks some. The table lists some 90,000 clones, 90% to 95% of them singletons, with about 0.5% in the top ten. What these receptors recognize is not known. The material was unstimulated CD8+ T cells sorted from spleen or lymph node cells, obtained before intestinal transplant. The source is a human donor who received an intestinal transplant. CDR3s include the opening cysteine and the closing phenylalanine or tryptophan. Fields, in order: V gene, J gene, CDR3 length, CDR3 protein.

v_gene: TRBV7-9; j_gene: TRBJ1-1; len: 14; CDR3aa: CASTLGGVNTEAFF
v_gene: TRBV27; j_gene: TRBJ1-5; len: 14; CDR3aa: CASSFIGTNQPQHF
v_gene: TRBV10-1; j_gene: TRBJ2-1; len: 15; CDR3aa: CASSEVGPSYNEQFF
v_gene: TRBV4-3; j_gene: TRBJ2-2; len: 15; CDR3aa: CASSQGTFTTGELFF
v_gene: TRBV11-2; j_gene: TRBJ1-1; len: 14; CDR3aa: CASSPTDRPFEAFF
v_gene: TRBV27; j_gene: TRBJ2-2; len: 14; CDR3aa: CASSFRGTAGELFF
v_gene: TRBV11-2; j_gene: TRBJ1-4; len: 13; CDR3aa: CASSLASNEKLFF
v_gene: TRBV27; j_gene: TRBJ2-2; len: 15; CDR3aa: CASTPRQGEYGELFF
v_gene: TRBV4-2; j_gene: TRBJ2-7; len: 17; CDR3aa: CASSLSGRRDSSYEQYF
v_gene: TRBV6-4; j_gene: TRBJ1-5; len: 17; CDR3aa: CASSDSTQPNRNQPQHF
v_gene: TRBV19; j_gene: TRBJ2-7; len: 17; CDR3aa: CASSIGTSGIRFYEQYF
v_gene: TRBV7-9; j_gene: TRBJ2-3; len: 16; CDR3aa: CASSPPDRGRPDTQYF
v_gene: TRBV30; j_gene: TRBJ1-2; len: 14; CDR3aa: CAWSDRPPNYGYTF
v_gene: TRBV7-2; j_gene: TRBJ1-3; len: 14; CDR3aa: CASSFGGSGNTIYF
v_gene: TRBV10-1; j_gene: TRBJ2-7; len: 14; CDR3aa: CASSDGGPSYEQYF
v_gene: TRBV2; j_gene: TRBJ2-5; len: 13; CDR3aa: CASSDLTPEEQYF
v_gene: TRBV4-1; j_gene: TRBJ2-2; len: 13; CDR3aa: CASSHTNTGELFF
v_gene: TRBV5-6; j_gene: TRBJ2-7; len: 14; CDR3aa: CASSWEKGSYEQYF
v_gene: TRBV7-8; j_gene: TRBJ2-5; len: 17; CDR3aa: CASSLVVFRLTEETQYF
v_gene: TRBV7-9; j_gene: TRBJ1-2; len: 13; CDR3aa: CASRPGQSMDYTF
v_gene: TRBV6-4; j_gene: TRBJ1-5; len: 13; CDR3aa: CASSESGNQPQHF
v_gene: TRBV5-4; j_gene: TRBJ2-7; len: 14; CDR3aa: CASSLKGNSYEQYF
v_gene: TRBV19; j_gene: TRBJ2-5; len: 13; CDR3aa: CASSIFGAETQYF
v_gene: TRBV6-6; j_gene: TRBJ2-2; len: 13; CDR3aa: CASSYELHGELFF
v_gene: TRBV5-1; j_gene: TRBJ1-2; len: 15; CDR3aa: CASSLSGTDNYGYTF
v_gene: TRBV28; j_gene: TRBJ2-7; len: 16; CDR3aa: CASRPGLAGVTYEQYF
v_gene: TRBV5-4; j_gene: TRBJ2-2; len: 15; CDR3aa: CASSLGLGNTGELFF